What follows are 25 T cell receptor beta chains derived from one specimen sequenced in a study of CXCR4 blockade with PD-1 therapy in pancreatic cancer. The data were produced by immunoSEQ multiplex PCR, yet TCRdb's version contains in-frame clones alone and is incomplete. The table has about 17,000 clones, approximately 68% seen once. Input material: tumor tissue. The receptors here all came from a human donor with pancreatic ductal adenocarcinoma.

V usage is TRBV19 and J usage is TRBJ2-3; 10 nucleotides line up with TRBD1. Germline V gene sequence: CDR1 LNHDA, CDR2 SQIVND (reference sequence). The length of the CDR3 is 20 residues. Trimming cost V 3 bases and J 4 bases; bases outside gene matches: 19. The CDR3 loop reads CASSILWTGGERERSDTQYF. For the CDR3, the DNA is TGTGCCAGTAGTATCCTCTGGACAGGGGGAGAGCGGGAGAGGTCAGATACGCAGTATTTT.

V is TRBV28 and J is TRBJ2-2; tentatively, D is TRBD2 (6 bases). This CDR3 spans 17 amino acids. Trimming pared 5 bases from V and 0 bases from J, leaving 16 bases between. Germline loops: CDR1 MDHEN, CDR2 SYDVKM. Here the CDR3 DNA reads TGTGCCAGCAGTACTAGGGCAGGACTACCGAACACCGGGGAGCTGTTTTTT. Encoded protein: CASSTRAGLPNTGELFF.

The rearrangement joins TRBV29-1 to TRBJ1-2, with 7 nucleotides matching TRBD1. Germline CDR1 and CDR2: SQVTM and ANQGSEA. CDR3 size: 13 residues. V shed 5 bases and J 5 bases; nucleotides not matched to a gene: 8. The CDR3 spells CSVWRQGGYGYTF. The CDR3 coding sequence is TGCAGCGTTTGGCGACAGGGAGGGTATGGCTACACCTTC.

In its sample, this clone was seen a few times. CDR3 nucleotide sequence: TGTGCCAGTGGGGGGACCCTGGGCACTGAAGCTTTCTTT. It codes for CASGGTLGTEAFF. The J gene is TRBJ1-1, the V gene TRBV19; D possibly corresponds to TRBD1 (5 bases). The V end lost 8 bases, the J end lost 4 bases, and 14 bases lay between the germline ends. CDR3 length: 13 residues. Germline V gene data show CDR1 as LNHDA and CDR2 as SQIVND (reference sequence).

V usage is TRBV29-1 and J usage is TRBJ1-4; a possible D gene is TRBD1 (6 bases). V lost 6 bases and J 12 bases, leaving 20 bases between the germline ends. Germline V gene data show CDR1 as SQVTM and CDR2 as ANQGSEA. CDR3 length: 13 residues. The CDR3 sequence is CSVRGGGREELFF. The CDR3 DNA is TGCAGCGTCAGGGGCGGGGGAAGAGAGGAACTGTTTTTT.

This clone has more than one count but fewer than ten. This chain links TRBV11-3 with TRBJ1-2; 8 bases line up with TRBD1. Germline values: CDR1 SGHNT, CDR2 YENEEA. The CDR3 is 15 amino acids. V was clipped by 5 bases and J by 5 bases; unmatched bases: 10. CDR3 in amino acids: CASSPGGFRAYGYTF. The CDR3 DNA is TGTGCCAGCAGCCCAGGGGGCTTTCGAGCGTATGGCTACACCTTC.

This chain links TRBV28 with TRBJ2-7; 8 bases align to TRBD1. Germline V gene sequence: CDR1 MDHEN, CDR2 SYDVKM. The CDR3 runs 15 residues. The V gene end was trimmed by 5 bases and the J gene end by 1 base; junction bases not matched to a gene: 7. Here the CDR3 DNA reads TGTGCCAGCAGTCCCGAGGGACAGGTGTCCTACGAGCAGTACTTC. Protein sequence: CASSPEGQVSYEQYF.

The V gene is TRBV15, the J gene TRBJ1-4; TRBD1 might be the D (5 bases). This CDR3 has 16 residues. Germline V gives CDR1 LNHNV, CDR2 YYDKDF (reference sequence). V lost 0 bases and J lost 5, with 13 bases in between. The CDR3 reads CATSRDLGAPNEKLFF. Written as DNA, the CDR3 is TGTGCCACCAGCAGAGATCTAGGGGCCCCCAATGAAAAACTGTTTTTT.

With regard to this clone: A read error may account for a junction end that differs from germline. The J gene is TRBJ2-5, the V gene TRBV18; D gene ambiguous. Germline V gives CDR1 KGHSH, CDR2 LQKENI. There are 14 residues in the CDR3. DNA for the CDR3: TGTGCCAGCTCGCCACGAAATACTATGGAGACCCAGTACTTC. As protein: CASSPRNTMETQYF.

The rearrangement joins TRBV29-1 to TRBJ1-5, with TRBD1 matching 7 bases. Per germline, CDR1 SQVTM and CDR2 ANQGSEA. Trimming took 5 bases from V and 2 from J; bases not matched to a gene: 3. The CDR3 runs to 13 residues. CDR3 region: CSVSGGGNQPQHF. The CDR3 coding sequence is TGCAGCGTTTCAGGGGGAGGCAATCAGCCCCAGCATTTT. The full variable domain, with the rest looked up from reference TRBV29-1 and TRBJ1-5, is SAVISQKPSRDICQRGTSLTIQCQVDSQVTMMFWYRQQPGQSLTLIATANQGSEATYESGFVIDKFPISRPNLTFSTLTVSNMSPEDSSIYLCSVSGGGNQPQHFGDGTRLSIL.

This clone appeared a few times. The CDR3 nucleotides read TGTGCCAGCAGTTTATCCCTGGACAACACCGGGGAGCTGTTTTTT. It is translated as CASSLSLDNTGELFF. The chain couples TRBV28 to TRBJ2-2; D unclear. V shed 1 base and J shed 2 bases, with 8 bases lying between them. The CDR3 loop spans 15 amino acids. From germline, CDR1 is MDHEN and CDR2 SYDVKM.

The chain recombines TRBV19 with TRBJ2-2; the match to TRBD2 covers 10 bases. Trimming took 5 bases from V and 5 from J; bases not matched to a gene: 11. Germline V CDR1 and CDR2: LNHDA, SQIVND (reference sequence). The CDR3 runs 17 residues. The CDR3: CASSSRLAGVVTGELFF. The CDR3 nucleotides read TGTGCCAGTAGTTCCCGGCTAGCGGGAGTGGTGACCGGGGAGCTGTTTTTT.

Here the CDR3 DNA reads TGTGCCACCAGCAGACCAGGGGGCGCGGGCACCGGGGAGCTGTTTTTT. Protein sequence: CATSRPGGAGTGELFF. V gene TRBV15 combines with J gene TRBJ2-2; the match to TRBD1 covers 8 bases. Germline V gives CDR1 LNHNV, CDR2 YYDKDF (reference sequence). The CDR3 sequence is 16 residues long. Trimming at V came to 2 bases and at J to 4 bases, leaving 6 bases not matched to a gene.

The V and J genes are TRBV19 and TRBJ1-5; D is undetermined. Germline V gene lookup returns CDR1 LNHDA and CDR2 SQIVND (reference sequence). The V gene lost 6 bases and the J gene lost 0 bases, with 21 bases spanning the gap. The CDR3 is made up of 18 amino acids. The CDR3 is CASSRSLAVSYSNQPQHF. The CDR3 nucleotides read TGTGCCAGTAGCCGATCCTTGGCAGTATCTTATAGCAATCAGCCCCAGCATTTT.

This clone was seen a single time. The chain joins TRBV19 to TRBJ2-3, with D perhaps being TRBD1 or TRBD2 (5 bases each). Germline V gives CDR1 LNHDA, CDR2 SQIVND (reference sequence). V was cut by 7 bases and J by 6 bases, with 17 bases left in between. CDR3 size: 14 residues. CDR3 bases: TGTGCCAGTACCATAGGAGGTCGGGGCGATACGCAGTATTTT. Encoded protein: CASTIGGRGDTQYF.

About this clone: Mismatch with germline at one junction end may stem from a read error. This sequence joins TRBV30 and TRBJ2-7; the match to TRBD1 covers 8 bases. The CDR3 runs 12 residues. CDR1 GTSNPN and CDR2 SVGIG come from the germline V gene (reference sequence). CDR3 in amino acids: CAWDRGSYEQYF. CDR3 DNA: TGTGCCTGGGACAGGGGCTCCTACGAGCAGTATTTC.

This clone is termed medium-sized. This chain connects TRBV9 to TRBJ2-1; TRBD2 aligns across 11 bases. V dropped 5 bases and J dropped 6; count of bases not matched to a gene: 7. CDR3 length: 15 residues. From germline, CDR1 is SGDLS and CDR2 YYNGEE. The CDR3 DNA reads TGTGCCAGCAGTCTACTAGCGGGAGTAGGCAATGAGCAGTTCTTC. Protein: CASSLLAGVGNEQFF.

The V call is TRBV28, the J call TRBJ2-7; 7 bases fit TRBD2. CDR1 and CDR2 from the germline V gene are MDHEN and SYDVKM. Germline trimming cut 6 bases from V and 3 bases from J; bases unmatched to any gene: 5. This CDR3 spans 13 amino acids. CDR3 residues: CASSISGNYEQYF. The CDR3 region has the DNA TGTGCCAGCAGCATCAGCGGGAACTACGAGCAGTACTTC. The entire variable domain, with the rest obtained from reference TRBV28 and TRBJ2-7, is as follows: DVKVTQSSRYLVKRTGEKVFLECVQDMDHENMFWYRQDPGLGLRLIYFSYDVKMKEKGDIPEGYSVSREKKERFSLILESASTNQTSMYLCASSISGNYEQYFGPGTRLTVT.

This rearrangement joins TRBV15 to TRBJ2-3; D is possibly TRBD2 (5 bases). There are 15 residues in the CDR3. Trimming took 1 base from V and 2 from J, leaving 10 bases between them. Germline V CDR1 and CDR2: LNHNV, YYDKDF (reference sequence). The CDR3 region has the DNA TGTGCCACCAGCAGAGGGAGGACTTACACAGATACGCAGTATTTT. Amino acids: CATSRGRTYTDTQYF. The complete variable domain, with remaining parts taken from reference TRBV15 and TRBJ2-3, reads DAMVIQNPRYQVTQFGKPVTLSCSQTLNHNVMYWYQQKSSQAPKLLFHYYDKDFNNEADTPDNFQSRRPNTSFCFLDIRSPGLGDTAMYLCATSRGRTYTDTQYFGPGTRLTVL.

The chain employs TRBV5-1 and TRBJ2-7; 8 bases line up with TRBD1. V lost 6 bases and J lost 0; bases outside the gene matches: 8. Germline values: CDR1 SGHRS, CDR2 YFSETQ. The CDR3 extends over 15 amino acids. The CDR3 is CASTLGTGFSYEQYF. CDR3 DNA sequence: TGCGCCAGCACTTTGGGGACAGGCTTCTCCTACGAGCAGTACTTC. The whole variable domain, remainder taken from reference TRBV5-1 and TRBJ2-7, is KAGVTQTPRYLIKTRGQQVTLSCSPISGHRSVSWYQQTPGQGLQFLFEYFSETQRNKGNFPGRFSGRQFSNSRSEMNVSTLELGDSALYLCASTLGTGFSYEQYFGPGTRLTVT.

This rearrangement joins TRBV6-8 to TRBJ2-1, with D tentatively TRBD2 (6 bases). This CDR3 region has 14 residues. Germline lookup yields CDR1 MNHGY and CDR2 SAAAGT. V dropped 2 bases and J dropped 7 bases, with 12 bases sitting between them. In DNA, the CDR3 is TGTGCCAGCAGTTACAATCGGGAGACAAATGAGCAGTTCTTC. This sequence encodes CASSYNRETNEQFF.

This clone was counted once. The V call is TRBV28, the J call TRBJ2-7; no reliable D call. CDR3 size: 12 residues. The germline CDR1 and CDR2 sequences are MDHEN and SYDVKM. V was shortened by 4 bases and J by 3 bases, with 7 bases between the two germline ends. For the CDR3, the DNA is TGTGCCAGCAGTTGGGCATTCTACGAGCAGTACTTC. Protein product: CASSWAFYEQYF.

Details on this clone: Other nucleotide sequences from this sample produce the same CDR3. This chain links TRBV19 with TRBJ1-5, with a tentative D call TRBD1 (6 bases). This CDR3 comprises 14 residues. Germline V gene lookup returns CDR1 LNHDA and CDR2 SQIVND (reference sequence). Trimming cost V 4 bases and J 2 bases, with 9 bases left between them. For the CDR3, the DNA is TGTGCCAGTAGTAGAAACAGGGGCAATCAGCCCCAGCATTTT. It codes for CASSRNRGNQPQHF.

The chain employs TRBV5-1 and TRBJ2-5; D possibly corresponds to TRBD2 (6 bases). Trimming left V 3 bases short and J 0 bases short, with 9 bases between. The CDR3 spans 14 residues. From germline, CDR1 is SGHRS and CDR2 YFSETQ. The CDR3 region is CASSSGLYQETQYF. CDR3 coding DNA: TGCGCCAGCAGCTCGGGACTTTACCAAGAGACCCAGTACTTC.

This clone was counted between two and nine times. This rearrangement joins TRBV11-3 to TRBJ2-5; D may be TRBD1 (7 bases). Germline CDR1 and CDR2: SGHNT and YENEEA. The ends were cut back, 4 bases at V and 2 bases at J, with 14 bases in the middle. The length of the CDR3 is 15 residues. The DNA of the CDR3 is TGTGCCAGCAGCTCGGGGGACAGAGGTCAAGAGACCCAGTACTTC. It encodes CASSSGDRGQETQYF.